A selection of T cell receptor beta chains follows, all from one sample in a study of CD8 T cell repertoires and HIV-1 epitope variants. For these receptors, no antigen is known. This table comes from immunoSEQ multiplex PCR, and its TCRdb copy is limited to in-frame clones, with some not included. The profile shows 5,000 or so clones, 55% to 75% of them singletons. What was sequenced was cultured CD8+ T cells derived from PBMCs. The receptor source for this set is a male donor with HIV. The CDR3 runs from the conserved cysteine through the conserved F or W. D genes are given only for firm matches. Clone size appears in some rows only: once, few, many, or a class for an expanded clone.

V gene	clone size	D gene	J gene	CDR3 protein	CDR3 DNA
TRBV5-6	few	TRBD1	TRBJ2-4	CASSGDRDIQYF	TGTGCCAGCAGCGGTGACAGGGACATTCAGTACTTC
TRBV6-9	once	-	TRBJ2-1	CASSSPTIYNEQFF	TGTGCCAGCAGTTCCCCGACTATTTACAATGAGCAGTTCTTC
TRBV6-1	-	-	TRBJ1-1	CASSELGRDPTAGAFF	TGTGCCAGCAGTGAACTGGGCCGGGACCCGACGGCGGGTGCTTTCTTT
TRBV9	-	-	TRBJ2-1	CASSVDRFNEQFF	TGTGCCAGCAGCGTCGACAGGTTTAATGAGCAGTTCTTC
TRBV4-3	-	-	TRBJ1-1	CASSQEPMNTEAFF	TGCGCCAGCAGCCAAGAACCCATGAACACTGAAGCTTTCTTT
TRBV28	-	-	TRBJ2-5	CASSLQETQYF	TGTGCCAGCAGTTTACAGGAGACCCAGTACTTC
TRBV27	few	TRBD2	TRBJ2-3	CASSLSGGADTQYF	TGTGCCAGCAGCCTCAGCGGGGGGGCAGATACGCAGTATTTT
TRBV19	-	-	TRBJ2-7	CASKAGPTYEQYF	TGTGCCAGTAAGGCAGGGCCCACCTACGAGCAGTACTTC
TRBV19	-	-	TRBJ1-5	CASSIWSVNSNQPQHF	TGTGCCAGTAGTATTTGGTCAGTCAACAGCAATCAGCCCCAGCATTTT
TRBV2	-	TRBD1	TRBJ1-1	CAKLQGFSGNTEAFF	TGTGCCAAATTACAGGGGTTCTCGGGGAACACTGAAGCTTTCTTT
TRBV4-3	-	-	TRBJ1-1	CASSQDRGVNTEAFF	TGCGCCAGCAGCCAAGATCGGGGAGTGAACACTGAAGCTTTCTTT
TRBV7-9	few	-	TRBJ1-3	CASSGLDDGNTIYF	TGTGCCAGCAGCGGATTGGACGATGGCAACACCATATATTTT
TRBV6-5	-	-	TRBJ1-6	CASSYLQRNSPLHF	TGTGCCAGCAGTTACCTGCAGCGCAATTCACCCCTCCACTTT
TRBV27	-	TRBD2	TRBJ2-1	CASSSGLAGGYNEQFF	TGTGCCAGCAGTTCCGGACTAGCGGGAGGGTACAATGAGCAGTTCTTC
TRBV7-2	few	-	TRBJ2-4	CASSPGALAKNIQYF	TGTGCCAGCAGCCCCGGGGCCCTAGCCAAAAACATTCAGTACTTC
TRBV15	-	-	TRBJ1-3	CATTPGSGNTIYF	TGTGCCACCACCCCTGGGTCTGGAAACACCATATATTTT
TRBV5-6	-	-	TRBJ1-1	CASSLRGTEAFF	TGTGCCAGCAGCTTGCGAGGGACTGAAGCTTTCTTT
TRBV11-2	-	TRBD2	TRBJ2-7	CASSLTPELAGVYEQYF	TGTGCCAGCAGCTTAACCCCGGAGCTAGCGGGAGTGTATGAGCAGTACTTC
TRBV6-5	few	-	TRBJ1-2	CASSLHDRDGYTF	TGTGCCAGCAGTTTACACGATCGGGATGGCTACACCTTC
TRBV25-1	-	-	TRBJ1-1	CASSESGGGTEAFF	TGTGCCAGCAGTGAATCCGGGGGAGGAACTGAAGCTTTCTTT
TRBV19	-	-	TRBJ1-1	CASNLGGTEAFF	TGTGCCAGTAACCTAGGGGGGACTGAAGCTTTCTTT
TRBV7-3	-	TRBD1	TRBJ2-7	CASSLSGQGYEQYF	TGTGCCAGCAGCCTATCGGGACAGGGTTACGAGCAGTACTTC
TRBV28	-	-	TRBJ1-2	CASSPLAGRHYGYTF	TGTGCCAGCAGTCCCCTCGCGGGTAGGCACTATGGCTACACCTTC
TRBV5-5	-	-	TRBJ2-7	CASSSGSAGEQYF	TGTGCCAGCAGCTCGGGTTCCGCTGGGGAGCAGTACTTC
TRBV7-6	once	TRBD1	TRBJ2-1	CASSLYGQGADEQFF	TGTGCCAGCAGCTTATACGGACAGGGGGCCGATGAGCAGTTCTTC
TRBV28	-	-	TRBJ2-7	CASRVRWQGDYEQYF	TGTGCCAGCAGAGTAAGGTGGCAGGGAGACTACGAGCAGTACTTC
TRBV27	-	-	TRBJ2-1	CASSLGDSYNEQFF	TGTGCCAGCAGTTTAGGGGACTCGTACAATGAGCAGTTCTTC
TRBV29-1	-	-	TRBJ2-1	CSVETTSSYNEQFF	TGCAGCGTTGAAACCACGAGCTCCTACAATGAGCAGTTCTTC
TRBV27	-	-	TRBJ2-1	CASSLTPDRDPNEQFF	TGTGCCAGCAGTTTAACTCCTGACCGGGACCCCAATGAGCAGTTCTTC
TRBV14	-	TRBD2	TRBJ2-1	CASSPSGSGGANEQFF	TGTGCCAGCAGCCCTAGCGGGAGTGGTGGGGCGAATGAGCAGTTCTTC
TRBV19	-	TRBD2	TRBJ2-1	CASSPELAAHNEQFF	TGTGCCAGTAGTCCGGAACTAGCGGCCCACAATGAGCAGTTCTTC
TRBV18	few	-	TRBJ1-6	CASSRDGINSPLHF	TGTGCCAGCTCAAGAGACGGCATTAATTCACCCCTCCACTTT
TRBV7-8	-	-	TRBJ2-2	CASSSSTPAPGELFF	TGTGCCAGCAGCTCCTCGACACCTGCACCCGGGGAGCTGTTTTTT
TRBV28	medium-sized	TRBD1	TRBJ2-5	CASSSPDRAQETQYF	TGTGCCAGCAGTTCCCCGGACAGGGCCCAAGAGACCCAGTACTTC
TRBV5-4	-	TRBD2	TRBJ2-7	CASSDPSGRVPSYEQYF	TGTGCCAGCAGCGACCCTAGCGGGAGGGTCCCCTCCTACGAGCAGTACTTC
TRBV28	-	-	TRBJ1-2	CASSLKADYGYTF	TGTGCCAGCAGTTTAAAGGCGGACTATGGCTACACCTTC
TRBV7-2	-	TRBD1	TRBJ2-7	CASSLTRDRTYYEQYF	TGTGCCAGCAGCTTAACCCGGGACAGGACCTACTACGAGCAGTACTTC
TRBV28	once	TRBD1	TRBJ1-5	CASSFPVEKTGNNQPQHF	TGTGCCAGCAGTTTCCCGGTGGAGAAGACAGGGAACAATCAGCCCCAGCATTTT
TRBV5-1	few	-	TRBJ2-6	CASGRGRFTKSGQRPDF	TGCGCCAGCGGCAGGGGACGGTTCACAAAGTCGGGCCAACGTCCTGATTTC
TRBV30	-	TRBD1	TRBJ2-7	CAWSGDSAEQYF	TGTGCCTGGAGTGGGGACAGCGCCGAGCAGTACTTC
TRBV5-1	-	-	TRBJ2-3	CASSLGVRGDTQYF	TGCGCCAGCAGCTTGGGTGTTAGGGGAGATACGCAGTATTTT
TRBV6-5	-	-	TRBJ2-1	CASSPTLWHEQFF	TGTGCCAGCAGTCCGACCCTTTGGCATGAGCAGTTCTTC
TRBV10-3	once	TRBD1	TRBJ2-7	CATAPGQGDKDSYEQYF	TGTGCCACCGCACCGGGACAGGGAGACAAGGACTCCTACGAGCAGTACTTC
TRBV14	-	-	TRBJ2-7	CASSSPGQGVYEQYF	TGTGCCAGCAGCTCTCCGGGGCAGGGTGTCTACGAGCAGTACTTC
TRBV19	-	-	TRBJ2-1	CAIGSLSYNEQFF	TGTGCCATAGGGAGTTTGTCCTACAATGAGCAGTTCTTC
TRBV15	-	TRBD1	TRBJ2-1	CATTLDRGNEQFF	TGTGCCACCACCCTGGACAGGGGGAATGAGCAGTTCTTC
TRBV18	-	TRBD1	TRBJ1-5	CASSLIATGESNQPQHF	TGTGCCAGCTCACTCATAGCGACAGGGGAGAGCAATCAGCCCCAGCATTTT
TRBV29-1	-	TRBD1	TRBJ1-4	CSVEGGQGEKLFF	TGCAGCGTTGAAGGAGGACAGGGGGAAAAACTGTTTTTT
TRBV5-6	once	TRBD1	TRBJ2-2	CASSETGGGELFF	TGTGCCAGCAGCGAGACAGGGGGCGGGGAGCTGTTTTTT
TRBV30	few	-	TRBJ2-7	CAWSGDGYEQYF	TGTGCCTGGAGCGGGGACGGCTACGAGCAGTACTTC
TRBV7-3	-	-	TRBJ2-5	CASSQDSQETQYF	TGTGCCAGCAGCCAAGACAGCCAAGAGACCCAGTACTTC
TRBV6-5	-	-	TRBJ2-2	CASSYSTSNTGELFF	TGTGCCAGCAGTTACTCAACATCGAACACCGGGGAGCTGTTTTTT